This T cell receptor (beta chain) came from a study of cytomegalovirus exposure and HLA in healthy donors. Study-level points and caveats: 164 TCR beta chains were listed as cytomegalovirus-associated.

As to this clone: Its target is unknown. Relative to the germline gene, one junction end is altered; a read error may explain this.

Clones were sequenced by immunoSEQ multiplex PCR, and TCRdb holds only the in-frame ones, with some missing. The data contain approximately 54,000 clones, around 90% of them singletons. The CDR3 sequence is 17 residues long. Per germline, CDR1 SSHAT and CDR2 FNYEAQ (reference sequence). The clonotype comes from a woman aged 18-29 years in good health and CMV-seropositive. Sequencing input: PBMCs. The rearrangement uses TRBV7-7 and TRBJ2-1, with TRBD2 matching 11 bases. CDR3 amino acids: CASSLSPLAGGRGEQFF. CDR3 sequence (DNA): TGTGCTAGCAGCTTAAGCCCTTTAGCGGGGGGGCGCGGTGAGCAGTTCTTC.